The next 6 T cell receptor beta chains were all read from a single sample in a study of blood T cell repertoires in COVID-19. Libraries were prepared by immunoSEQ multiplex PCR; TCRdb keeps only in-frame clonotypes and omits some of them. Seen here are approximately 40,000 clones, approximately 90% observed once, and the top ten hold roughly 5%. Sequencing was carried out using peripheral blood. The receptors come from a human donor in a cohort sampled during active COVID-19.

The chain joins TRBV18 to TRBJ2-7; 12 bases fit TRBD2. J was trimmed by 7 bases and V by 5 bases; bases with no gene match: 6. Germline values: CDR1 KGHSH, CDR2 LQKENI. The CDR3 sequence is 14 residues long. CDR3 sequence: CASSGETSGGEQYF. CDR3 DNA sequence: TGTGCCAGCTCAGGCGAGACTAGCGGGGGAGAGCAGTACTTC.

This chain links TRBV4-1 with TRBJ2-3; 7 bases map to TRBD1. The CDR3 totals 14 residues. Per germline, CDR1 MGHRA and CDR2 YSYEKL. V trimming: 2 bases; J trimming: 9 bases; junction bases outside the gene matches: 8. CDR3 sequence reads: CASSQPRTGRTQYF. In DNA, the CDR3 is TGCGCCAGCAGCCAACCTAGGACAGGTCGAACGCAGTATTTT.

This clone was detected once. The CDR3 DNA sequence: TGTGCCAGCAGCTCTGGGACAGGGGCTAATGAAAAACTGTTTTTT. This codes for CASSSGTGANEKLFF. The chain uses TRBV7-9 and TRBJ1-4; TRBD1 matches 10 bases. This CDR3 region has 15 residues. The ends lost 4 bases at V and 3 bases at J; junction bases unmatched: 2. In germline, CDR1 is SEHNR, CDR2 FQNEAQ (reference sequence).

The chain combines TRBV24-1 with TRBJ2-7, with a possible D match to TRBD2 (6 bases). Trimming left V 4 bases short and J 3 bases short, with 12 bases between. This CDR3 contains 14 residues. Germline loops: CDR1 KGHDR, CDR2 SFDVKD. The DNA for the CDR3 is TGTGCCACCAGTGACAAGGGACTGAACTACGAGCAGTACTTC. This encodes CATSDKGLNYEQYF.

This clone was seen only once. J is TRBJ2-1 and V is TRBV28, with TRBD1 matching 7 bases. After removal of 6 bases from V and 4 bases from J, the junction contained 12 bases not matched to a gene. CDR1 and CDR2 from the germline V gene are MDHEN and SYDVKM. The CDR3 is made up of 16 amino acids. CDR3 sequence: CASSPTGSKRYNEQFF. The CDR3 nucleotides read TGTGCCAGCAGCCCGACAGGGTCCAAACGGTACAATGAGCAGTTCTTC.

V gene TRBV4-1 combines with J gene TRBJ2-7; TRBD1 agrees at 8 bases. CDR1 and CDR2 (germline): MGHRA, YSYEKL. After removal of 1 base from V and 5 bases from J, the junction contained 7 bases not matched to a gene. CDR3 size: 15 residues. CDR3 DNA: TGCGCCAGCAGCCAAGCACCGGACAGGGCTCACGAGCAGTACTTC. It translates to CASSQAPDRAHEQYF.